Each of the 17 T cell receptor beta chains below was sequenced from the same sample in a study of regulatory T cells in long-lasting Graves disease. With iRepertoire HTBI primers and Arm-PCR of CDR3 regions, TCR beta libraries were built. TCRdb fed the multiplex PCR reads into MiXCR, producing one record per CDR3 protein. The sample contains over 500,000 distinct CDR3 sequences, less than 20% of which appear only once. Indicated time point: newly diagnosed GD, antithyroid drugs for less than 3 months. Scientists built the TCR library using RNA that was extracted from PBMCs. This sample was also put to use in a study of T cells in Graves' hyperthyroidism and ophthalmopathy.

The material was peripheral blood mononuclear cells (PBMCs), obtained at new diagnosis, from a patient treated with antithyroid drugs. Receptor source: a young woman with Graves disease.

This clonotype came up a few times. The V and J genes are TRBV18 and TRBJ2-7; no reliable D call. The V gene's germline CDR1 is KGHSH and CDR2 LQKENI. The CDR3 contains 12 residues. The V end was cut by 3 bases, the J end by 5 bases, with 8 bases between. The CDR3 nucleotides read TGTGCCAGCTCACCGGGTCCGGACGAGCAGTACTTC. Translation: CASSPGPDEQYF. Drawing the rest from reference TRBV18 and TRBJ2-7, the complete variable domain is NAGVMQNPRHLVRRRGQEARLRCSPMKGHSHVYWYRQLPEEGLKFMVYLQKENIIDESGMPKERFSAEFPKEGPSILRIQQVVRGDSAAYFCASSPGPDEQYFGPGTRLTVT.

In this sample, this clonotype turned up a few times. This rearrangement joins TRBV27 to TRBJ2-1; 9 bases are a match to TRBD2. Germline V gene data show CDR1 as MNHEY and CDR2 as SMNVEV (reference sequence). The CDR3 is 19 amino acids. Trimming took 1 base from V and 3 from J; bases not matched to a gene: 13. The CDR3 DNA is TGTGCCAGCAGTTTATATAGTGAGGTAGCGGGAGCTTACTACAATGAGCAGTTCTTC. Translating it yields CASSLYSEVAGAYYNEQFF.

This clonotype was observed many times. V and J are TRBV7-2 and TRBJ1-2; tentatively, D is TRBD1 (5 bases). CDR3 length: 15 amino acids. Per the germline V gene, CDR1 is SGHTA and CDR2 is FQGNSA. V shed 0 bases and J shed 4 bases, with 12 bases lying between them. The CDR3 spells CASSLAITGVYGYTF. CDR3 DNA sequence: TGTGCCAGCAGCTTAGCGATAACAGGTGTCTATGGCTACACCTTC.

This clonotype has at least ten counts. V and J are TRBV7-2 and TRBJ2-7; 9 bases align to TRBD2. Germline V gene data show CDR1 as SGHTA and CDR2 as FQGNSA. The length of the CDR3 is 17 residues. Trimming at V came to 5 bases and at J to 0 bases, leaving 11 bases not matched to a gene. The CDR3 is CASSRQINSGGSYEQYF. The CDR3 DNA sequence: TGTGCCAGCAGCCGACAGATAAATAGCGGGGGCTCCTACGAGCAGTACTTC.

The chain is built from TRBV10-3 and TRBJ1-2; no firm D call. Germline V gene lookup returns CDR1 ENHRY and CDR2 SYGVKD. The CDR3 extends over 15 amino acids. Trimming took 3 bases from V and 4 from J, leaving 15 bases between them. The CDR3 loop is CAISDSYRRPYGYTF. In DNA, the CDR3 is TGTGCCATCAGTGATTCCTACCGGCGTCCCTATGGCTACACCTTC.

Concerning this clonotype itself: A much larger clonotype is one base distant, so this may be a read error. The V and J genes are TRBV6-2 or TRBV6-3 and TRBJ2-7; D possibly corresponds to TRBD1 (7 bases). The germline V gene encodes CDR1 MNHEY and CDR2 SVGEGT. This CDR3 is built from 16 residues. CDR3 sequence (DNA): TGTGCCAGCAGTTACTCGAAGTCCAGGGGGGTCTACGGGCAGTACTTC. This codes for CASSYSKSRGVYGQYF.

The chain has TRBV7-9 and TRBJ2-2; tentative D call: TRBD2 (6 bases). Germline CDR1 SEHNR, CDR2 FQNEAQ (reference sequence). CDR3 length: 16 residues. The V end was cut by 2 bases, the J end by 2 bases, with 12 bases between. The DNA for the CDR3 is TGTGCCAGCAGCTTATTCGGGGGACCCAACACCGGGGAGCTGTTTTTT. The encoded protein is CASSLFGGPNTGELFF. Full variable domain (rest looked up from reference TRBV7-9 and TRBJ2-2): DTGVSQNPRHKITKRGQNVTFRCDPISEHNRLYWYRQTLGQGPEFLTYFQNEAQLEKSRLLSDRFSAERPKGSFSTLEIQRTEQGDSAMYLCASSLFGGPNTGELFFGEGSRLTVL.

In its sample, this clonotype was seen a few times. At one boundary the junction diverges from the germline segment, which might be a read error. The V and J genes are TRBV12-3 or TRBV12-4 and TRBJ2-1, with 10 bases matching TRBD2. The CDR3 runs to 15 residues. The CDR3 reads CASSAAGGSSFEQLF. Here the CDR3 DNA reads TGTGCCAGCAGTGCAGCGGGGGGGAGTAGCTTTGAGCAGCTCTTC.

J is TRBJ1-6 and V is TRBV15; the match to TRBD1 covers 10 bases. Germline trimming cut 1 base from V and 7 bases from J; bases unmatched to any gene: 22. The germline V gene has CDR1 LNHNV and CDR2 YYDKDF (reference sequence). CDR3 length: 22 amino acids. The CDR3 DNA sequence: TGTGCCACCAGCAGAGGACGACAGGGGGCGAAGGCGCTGGTACGAGTGAATTCACCCCTCCACTTT. Its translation is CATSRGRQGAKALVRVNSPLHF.

The rearrangement joins TRBV2 to TRBJ1-4, with a possible D match to TRBD1 (6 bases). The length of the CDR3 is 16 residues. V was cut by 3 bases and J by 5 bases, with 16 bases left in between. Per the germline V gene, CDR1 is SNHLY and CDR2 is FYNNEI. The CDR3 reads CASSEIAGAANEKLFF. CDR3 bases: TGTGCCAGCAGTGAGATAGCGGGGGCAGCGAATGAAAAACTGTTTTTT.

This clonotype was observed a handful of times. The chain is built from TRBV10-3 and TRBJ1-5; TRBD1 is a possible D gene (5 bases). In germline, CDR1 is ENHRY, CDR2 SYGVKD. Trimming took off 0 bases at V and 6 bases at J, with 12 bases between the two ends. The CDR3 consists of 15 residues. The CDR3 bases are TGTGCCATCAGTGAGTCTGGGGGTGAGGGTCAGCCCCAGCATTTT. Its translation is CAISESGGEGQPQHF.

This clonotype was seen a few times. The gene calls are TRBV5-1 and TRBJ1-2; D remains ambiguous. Germline V gene data show CDR1 as SGHRS and CDR2 as YFSETQ. Trimming stripped 3 bases from V and 8 bases from J, with 14 bases between. CDR3 length equals 13 residues. The CDR3 DNA is TGCGCCAGCAGCTCGACCAGTCCGATAGGCTACACCTTC. Its translation: CASSSTSPIGYTF.

V and J are TRBV19 and TRBJ1-2; no definite D call. CDR3 size: 15 residues. V lost 3 bases, J lost 8 bases, and 19 bases lay in between. Per the germline V gene, CDR1 is LNHDA and CDR2 is SQIVND (reference sequence). CDR3 nucleotide sequence: TGTGCCAGTAGTATCGGACTGTCGTCTCTGATGGGCTACACCTTC. Amino acid sequence: CASSIGLSSLMGYTF.

The chain has TRBV2 and TRBJ2-7; D is possibly TRBD1 or TRBD2 (6 bases each). Trimming left V 7 bases short and J 2 bases short, with 21 bases between. Germline V gene sequence: CDR1 SNHLY, CDR2 FYNNEI. The CDR3 sequence is 16 residues long. The CDR3 is CASIPGEGAGAYEQYF. The CDR3 coding sequence is TGTGCCAGCATCCCGGGAGAAGGGGCAGGGGCCTACGAGCAGTACTTC.

This clonotype was seen a handful of times. The rearrangement links TRBV3-1 to TRBJ1-5; D remains ambiguous. In germline, CDR1 is LGHDT, CDR2 YNNKEL (reference sequence). The CDR3 length is 13 residues. Trimming stripped 4 bases from V and 6 bases from J, with 10 bases between. The CDR3 DNA reads TGTGCCAGCAGCCTCGAGGTAGGTCAGCCCCAGCATTTT. This sequence encodes CASSLEVGQPQHF.

With regard to this clonotype: A read error may account for a junction end that differs from germline. The chain recombines TRBV5-1 with TRBJ1-4, with 7 bases aligning to TRBD1. The germline V gene has CDR1 SGHRS and CDR2 YFSETQ. The CDR3 totals 15 residues. In DNA, the CDR3 is TGTGCCAGCAGCCTCGACAGGGATGGACGAGAAAAACTGTTTTTT. This sequence encodes CASSLDRDGREKLFF.

This clonotype was found many times. The CDR3 loop is CASSFYSGTSGRAGGEQFF. CDR3 nucleotides: TGTGCCAGCAGCTTCTATTCCGGGACTAGCGGGAGGGCCGGGGGTGAGCAGTTCTTC. The rearrangement joins TRBV11-2 to TRBJ2-1, with 16 nucleotides matching TRBD2. The germline V gene encodes CDR1 SGHAT and CDR2 FQNNGV. This CDR3 has 19 amino acids. The V and J ends lost 3 bases and 9 bases, in that order; junction bases with no gene match: 14.